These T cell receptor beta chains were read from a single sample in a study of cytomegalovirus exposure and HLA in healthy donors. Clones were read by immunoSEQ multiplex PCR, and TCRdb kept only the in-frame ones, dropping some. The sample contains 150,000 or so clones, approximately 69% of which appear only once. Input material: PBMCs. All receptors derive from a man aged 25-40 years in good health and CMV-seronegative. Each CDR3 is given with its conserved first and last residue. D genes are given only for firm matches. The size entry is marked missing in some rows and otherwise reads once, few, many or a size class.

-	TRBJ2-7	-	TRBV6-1	TGTGCCAGCAGAATTAGGACAGCACTCTCCTACGAGCAGTACTTC	CASRIRTALSYEQYF
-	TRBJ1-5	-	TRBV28	TGTGCCAGCAGCCTAGTGGGACACGGGTTCAATCAGCCCCAGCATTTT	CASSLVGHGFNQPQHF
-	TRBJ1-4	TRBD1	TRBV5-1	TGCGCCAGCAGCATTTCGGGACAGGGGAATGAAAAACTGTTTTTT	CASSISGQGNEKLFF
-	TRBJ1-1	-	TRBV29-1	TGCAGCGTTGAAGACAGGGGGAACACTGAAGCTTTCTTT	CSVEDRGNTEAFF
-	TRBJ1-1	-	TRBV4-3	TGCGCCAGCAGCCCCTACACTAGGAACACTGAAGCTTTCTTT	CASSPYTRNTEAFF
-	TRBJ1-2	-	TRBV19	TGTGCCAGTAGTATGAGTACCGAGAGAGGCTACACCTTC	CASSMSTERGYTF
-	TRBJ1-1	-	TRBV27	TGTGCCAGCAGTTCCGTGGGCCTGAACACTGAAGCTTTCTTT	CASSSVGLNTEAFF
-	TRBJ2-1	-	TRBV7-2	TGTGCCAGCAGCCTTACTAGGTCCAATGAGCAGTTCTTC	CASSLTRSNEQFF
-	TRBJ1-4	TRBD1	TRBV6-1	TGTGCCATCAGTGAGGCAGGGGGCTTTGATAATGAAAAACTGTTTTTT	CAISEAGGFDNEKLFF
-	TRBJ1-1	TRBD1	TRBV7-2	TGTGCCAGCAGCCCGACGGGACAGAGCACTGAAGCTTTCTTT	CASSPTGQSTEAFF
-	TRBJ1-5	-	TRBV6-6	TGTGCCAGCAGTTACGCCGGGGATCAGCCCCAGCATTTT	CASSYAGDQPQHF
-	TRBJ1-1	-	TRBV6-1	TGTGCCAGCAGCAGACAGGACACTGAAGCTTTCTTT	CASSRQDTEAFF
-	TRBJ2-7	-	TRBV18	TGTGCCAGCTCGCCTCAGGGGAACTCCTACGAGCAGTACTTC	CASSPQGNSYEQYF
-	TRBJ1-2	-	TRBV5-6	TGTGCCAGCAGCTGGGGGCGGAGTAACTATGGCTACCCCTTC	CASSWGRSNYGYPF
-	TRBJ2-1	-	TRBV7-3	TGTGCCAGCAGCTTAAGTGGGGTTGAGAGGGATGAGCAGTTCTTC	CASSLSGVERDEQFF
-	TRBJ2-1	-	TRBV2	TGTGCCAGCAGGAGGTACAATGAGCAGTTCTTC	CASRRYNEQFF
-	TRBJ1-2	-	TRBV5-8	TGTGCCAGCAGCCGGGACATTTCCTATGGCTACACCTTC	CASSRDISYGYTF
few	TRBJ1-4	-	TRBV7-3	TGTGCCAGCAGCTTAGGGGAGGGCGAAAAACTGTTTTTT	CASSLGEGEKLFF